The 11 T cell receptor beta chains below come from one sample, sequenced in a study of shared clonotypes between healthy human individuals. This table comes from immunoSEQ multiplex PCR, and its TCRdb copy is limited to in-frame clones, with some not included. Of about 2.4 million clones listed, 80% to 95% are singletons. Material for sequencing was naive CD4+ T cells from PBMCs. Subset of the sample: CD45RA+ positively selected. All receptors come from a man younger than 30 in good health. Some clones in this sample may be carry-over from other donors' samples.

J is TRBJ2-7 and V is TRBV5-5; TRBD2 aligns across 12 bases. This CDR3 has 17 residues. The V and J ends lost 5 bases and 4 bases, in that order; junction bases with no gene match: 13. CDR1 SGHKS and CDR2 YYEKEE come from the germline V gene (reference sequence). CDR3 sequence reads: CASRFGQSGLAGYEQYF. In DNA, the CDR3 is TGTGCCAGCAGGTTTGGACAATCGGGACTAGCGGGTTACGAGCAGTACTTC.

This chain uses TRBV28 with TRBJ1-1; D uncertain. Germline lookup yields CDR1 MDHEN and CDR2 SYDVKM. Trimming removed 5 bases from V and 7 bases from J, with 11 bases in between. This CDR3 is 12 amino acids long. For the CDR3, the DNA is TGTGCCAGCAGTAACACCCCCGGTGAAGCTTTCTTT. It encodes CASSNTPGEAFF.

The V call is TRBV19, the J call TRBJ2-2; D is possibly TRBD1 (5 bases). The germline V and J ends were trimmed by 3 bases and 6 bases, with 14 bases remaining between them. Germline V gene sequence: CDR1 LNHDA, CDR2 SQIVND (reference sequence). The CDR3 consists of 15 residues. This CDR3 is CASSIWTRVAGELFF. CDR3 nucleotides: TGTGCCAGTAGTATCTGGACCAGGGTAGCCGGGGAGCTGTTTTTT. Full variable domain (outside the CDR3, taken from reference TRBV19 and TRBJ2-2): DGGITQSPKYLFRKEGQNVTLSCEQNLNHDAMYWYRQDPGQGLRLIYYSQIVNDFQKGDIAEGYSVSREKKESFPLTVTSAQKNPTAFYLCASSIWTRVAGELFFGEGSRLTVL.

In its sample, this clone was seen once. The V call is TRBV5-1, the J call TRBJ1-1, with 12 bases matching TRBD1. Germline V lookup: CDR1 SGHRS, CDR2 YFSETQ. The CDR3 is 14 residues long. V lost 4 bases to trimming and J lost 5 bases; unmatched junction nucleotides: 3. The CDR3 DNA sequence: TGCGCCAGCAGCGGGACAGGGGGCCGGACTGAAGCTTTCTTT. This codes for CASSGTGGRTEAFF.

The genes are TRBV4-3 and TRBJ2-2, with TRBD2 identical over 13 bases. The CDR3 length is 17 residues. V lost 4 bases, J lost 7 bases, and 9 bases stayed unmatched. The germline V gene has CDR1 LGHNA and CDR2 YSLEER. The CDR3 loop is CASSLGGLAGWGGELFF. In DNA form, the CDR3 reads TGCGCCAGCAGCCTCGGGGGACTAGCGGGATGGGGCGGGGAGCTGTTTTTT.

The chain couples TRBV19 to TRBJ1-1; tentatively, D is TRBD1 (6 bases). Trimming pared 8 bases from V and 8 bases from J, leaving 18 bases between. CDR1 and CDR2 from the germline V gene are LNHDA and SQIVND (reference sequence). This CDR3 region has 13 residues. The chain's CDR3 is CASQVRRGPEAFF. Here the CDR3 DNA reads TGTGCCAGTCAAGTCCGGCGGGGGCCCGAAGCTTTCTTT.

The chain uses TRBV12-5 and TRBJ2-3; no clear D. The CDR3 length is 13 residues. The V end lost 3 bases, the J end lost 2 bases, and 6 bases lay between the germline ends. Germline loops: CDR1 LGHNT, CDR2 FRNRAP. The CDR3 here is CASGLWATDTQYF. The CDR3 nucleotides are TGTGCTAGTGGTTTATGGGCCACAGATACGCAGTATTTT.

The gene calls are TRBV28 and TRBJ1-2; 10 bases are a match to TRBD1. The CDR3 is 17 amino acids. Germline V gene sequence: CDR1 MDHEN, CDR2 SYDVKM. Trimming at V came to 2 bases and at J to 5 bases, leaving 11 bases not matched to a gene. This CDR3 reads CASSLPPTGGAPYGYTF. CDR3 nucleotide sequence: TGTGCCAGCAGTTTACCTCCGACAGGGGGCGCCCCGTATGGCTACACCTTC.

The V gene is TRBV29-1, the J gene TRBJ1-1, with D unclear. Germline assignment: CDR1 SQVTM and CDR2 ANQGSEA. Trimming shortened V by 4 bases and J by 0 bases, and 9 bases separated the two germline ends. There are 13 residues in the CDR3. CDR3 region: CSVVQHLNTEAFF. The DNA for the CDR3 is TGCAGCGTTGTGCAGCACTTGAACACTGAAGCTTTCTTT.

The chain employs TRBV21-1 and TRBJ2-1; the table's D call of TRBD2 was not tested on the DNA. TRBV21-1 is recorded as a pseudogene. This CDR3 region has 15 residues. This CDR3 is CASSKERLAIYEQFF. CDR3 nucleotide sequence: TGTGCCAGCAGCAAAGAGAGACTAGCTATCTATGAGCAGTTCTTC.

This clone was seen just once. This CDR3 reads CASSPPNTYEQYF. The CDR3 DNA follows: TGTGCCAGCTCACCACCTAACACCTACGAGCAGTACTTC. This rearrangement joins TRBV18 to TRBJ2-7; D gene uncertain. The CDR3 extends over 13 amino acids. Between the trimmed V and J ends, which lost 0 bases and 2 bases, there was a span of 5 bases. Germline loops: CDR1 KGHSH, CDR2 LQKENI.